This is a list of T cell receptor beta chains from one sample in a study of blood T cells in healthy people across ages. TCRdb independently ran MiXCR on the 5' RACE reads; one entry per CDR3 protein. The table includes some 800,000 distinct CDR3 sequences, under 45% detected once. The specimen was blood. The receptor set was obtained from a man aged 55 to 70 in good health. CDR3s include the opening cysteine and the closing phenylalanine or tryptophan. The D gene is left open where the match is weak. Rows may omit the clone size; those that give it use once, few, many or a size class.

TRBJ2-7 | few | TRBV5-1 | TRBD1 | TGCGCCAGCGGACCGGGACAGGGGAAGTACGAGCAGTACTTC | CASGPGQGKYEQYF
TRBJ2-7 | NA | TRBV13 | NA | TGTGCCAGCAGAGAAGGGACAACTTCAGGGCAGTACTTC | CASREGTTSGQYF
TRBJ2-5 | NA | TRBV11-2 | TRBD2 | TGTGCCAGCAAGGGGTTAGCGGGGGATCAAGAGACCCAGTACTTC | CASKGLAGDQETQYF
TRBJ2-5 | NA | TRBV3-1 | TRBD2 | TGTGCCAGCAGCCACGGGACTAGCCGGGAGACCCAGTACTTC | CASSHGTSRETQYF
TRBJ2-7 | NA | TRBV5-1 | TRBD1 | TGCGCCAGCAGCTCACCGGACAGGATGAACTCCTACGAGCAGTACTTC | CASSSPDRMNSYEQYF
TRBJ2-5 | NA | TRBV6-2/TRBV6-3 | TRBD2 | TGTGCCAGCAGTTACAGCGCGGGGGTCGGGGAGACCCAGTACTTC | CASSYSAGVGETQYF
TRBJ2-7 | NA | TRBV2 | NA | TGTGCCAGCAGTGACCTTAGGCGCTACGAGCAGTACTTC | CASSDLRRYEQYF
TRBJ2-1 | NA | TRBV28 | NA | TGTGCCAGCAGTTTAGTCAAGAGCTCCTACAATGAGCAGTTCTTC | CASSLVKSSYNEQFF
TRBJ2-1 | few | TRBV7-8 | NA | TGTGCCAGCAGCCCGGACGTAGGGGATCTTGAGCAGTTCTTC | CASSPDVGDLEQFF
TRBJ2-7 | few | TRBV4-2 | TRBD2 | TGTGCCAGCAGCCAAACTAGCGGGGTACTGCGCGAGCAGTACTTC | CASSQTSGVLREQYF
TRBJ2-7 | many | TRBV6-2/TRBV6-3 | NA | TGTGCCAGCAACAGCCCATTTGCGGAGCAGTACTTC | CASNSPFAEQYF
TRBJ1-2 | NA | TRBV7-9 | NA | TGTGCCGGATCGCGCGGGGACTATGACTACACCTTC | CAGSRGDYDYTF
TRBJ2-3 | few | TRBV9 | TRBD2 | TGTGCCAGCAGCGTGGCACCTAGCGGGGGGGCTACAGATACGCAGTATTTT | CASSVAPSGGATDTQYF
TRBJ2-3 | NA | TRBV3-1 | NA | TGTGCCAGCAGCCACGGCGGAATCGGGGAGGATACGCAGTATTTT | CASSHGGIGEDTQYF
TRBJ2-5 | NA | TRBV15 | NA | TGTGCCACCAGCAGAGATCACCGGGACAACCTCTGGAAGACCCAGTACTTC | CATSRDHRDNLWKTQYF
TRBJ1-6 | few | TRBV12-3/TRBV12-4 | NA | TGTGCCAGCACCGTAGGGGTTCACTCACCCCTCCACTTT | CASTVGVHSPLHF
TRBJ2-1 | NA | TRBV7-9 | NA | TGTGCCACCCTTAAGGGCCCTTACAATGAGCAGTTCTTC | CATLKGPYNEQFF
TRBJ2-1 | NA | TRBV4-3 | NA | TGCGCCAGCAGCCAAGAGTGGGGGGCCACGTACAATGAGCAGTTCTTC | CASSQEWGATYNEQFF
TRBJ2-1 | few | TRBV7-2 | NA | TGTGCCAGCAGCTTAACCTCCGGGGGGCGCACCCACAATGAGCAGTTCTTC | CASSLTSGGRTHNEQFF
TRBJ2-1 | once | TRBV6-5 | NA | TGTGCCAGCAGTTACTCGATTATACCCAATGTCAATGAGCAGTTCTTC | CASSYSIIPNVNEQFF
TRBJ2-1 | NA | TRBV2 | TRBD1 | TGTGGGGACAGGCACTCCTACAATGAGCAGTTCTTC | CGDRHSYNEQFF
TRBJ2-1 | NA | TRBV28 | TRBD2 | TGTGCCACCGGGAGGCTCTACAATGAGCAGTTCTTC | CATGRLYNEQFF
TRBJ2-6 | few | TRBV25-1 | NA | TGTGCCAGCAACAGGCTGTATGGTGGGGCCAACGTCCTGACTTTC | CASNRLYGGANVLTF
TRBJ1-1 | NA | TRBV9 | TRBD1 | TGTGCCAGCAGCGTAGATGGGACAGGGGTATTCGGGAACACTGAAGCTTTCTTT | CASSVDGTGVFGNTEAFF
TRBJ2-5 | few | TRBV7-9 | NA | TGTGCCAGCAGCGGAAGGGCAGGGCAAGAGACCCAGTACTTC | CASSGRAGQETQYF
TRBJ1-1 | NA | TRBV25-1 | NA | TGTGCCAGCAGTGATAGGAGGGGACCGATGAACACTGAAGCTTTCTTT | CASSDRRGPMNTEAFF
TRBJ2-1 | NA | TRBV20-1 | NA | TGCAGTGCTAGAGACTCTCGACCCTCCTACAATGAGCAGTTCTTC | CSARDSRPSYNEQFF
TRBJ2-7 | few | TRBV20-1 | TRBD1 | TGCAGTGGCCCGGGACAGAATACTTACGAGCAGTACTTC | CSGPGQNTYEQYF
TRBJ2-5 | NA | TRBV14 | NA | TGTGCTAGCAGCCCACTGTCTAGCCTCAGGCAAGAGACCCAGTACTTC | CASSPLSSLRQETQYF
TRBJ2-1 | once | TRBV2 | NA | TGTGCCAGCAGGAATACAGGGCGCAGTGAGCAGTTCTTC | CASRNTGRSEQFF
TRBJ2-1 | NA | TRBV7-2 | NA | TGTGCCAGCAAAGAGGGGGGAGGGAACACGCACAATGAGCAGTTCTTC | CASKEGGGNTHNEQFF
TRBJ1-4 | NA | TRBV7-9 | NA | TGTGCCAGCAGCTTCTTTTACCGTGCAACTAATGAAAAACTGTTTTTT | CASSFFYRATNEKLFF
TRBJ2-7 | NA | TRBV20-1 | NA | TGCAGTGCTAGACACCCCGTTGTTGCGGGGGCTAACAATGAGCAGTACTTC | CSARHPVVAGANNEQYF
TRBJ2-1 | few | TRBV29-1 | TRBD2 | TGCAGCGCGTTGACTAGCGGGGTCGAGCAGTTCTTC | CSALTSGVEQFF
TRBJ2-5 | NA | TRBV6-5 | TRBD2 | TGTGCCAGCAGAAACTCGGCTAGCGGGGACGAGACCCAGTACTTC | CASRNSASGDETQYF
TRBJ2-4 | once | TRBV4-1 | TRBD2 | TGCGCCAGCAGCCAAGGCATGCGGGAGCAGTACTTC | CASSQGMREQYF
TRBJ2-6 | many | TRBV27 | NA | TGTGCCAGCAGTTTGGTGTCCGGTATCTCTGGGGCCAACGTCCTGACTTTC | CASSLVSGISGANVLTF
TRBJ2-7 | NA | TRBV18 | NA | TGTGCCAGCTCACCACCGAGTAGACAAACCTACGAGCAGTACTTC | CASSPPSRQTYEQYF
TRBJ1-2 | NA | TRBV7-2 | TRBD1 | TGTGCCAGCAGCCGTGGACAGGGGGAGCGGAGCACCTTC | CASSRGQGERSTF
TRBJ1-1 | NA | TRBV5-1 | NA | TGCGCCAGCAGCCCGGATAAACGGGAGGGTATTGGCACTGAAGCTTTCTTT | CASSPDKREGIGTEAFF
TRBJ2-1 | NA | TRBV5-1 | TRBD2 | TGCGCCAGCAGCAGAGCGGGGGGGGTCGATGAGCAGTTCTTC | CASSRAGGVDEQFF
TRBJ2-7 | few | TRBV20-1 | NA | TGCAGTGCTAGAGATCTAAGACAGAAGAATTACTACGAGCAGTACTTC | CSARDLRQKNYYEQYF
TRBJ1-2 | few | TRBV24-1 | NA | TGTGCCACCAGTGATTTCTCGGGGAACTATGGCTACACCTTC | CATSDFSGNYGYTF
TRBJ2-3 | NA | TRBV7-3 | TRBD1 | TGTGCCAGTAGCTTAGGGACAGGGAGTGATACAGATACGCAGTATTTT | CASSLGTGSDTDTQYF
TRBJ2-7 | few | TRBV5-1 | NA | TGCGCCAGCAGCTCAGGTTGGAGGAGCTCCTACAATGAGCAGTACTTC | CASSSGWRSSYNEQYF
TRBJ2-3 | few | TRBV21-1 | NA | TGTGCCAGCAGTCAACCAGCGGGGGGGACAGATACGCAGTATTTT | CASSQPAGGTDTQYF
TRBJ1-2 | many | TRBV29-1 | NA | TGCAGCGCCCTGAAGGGAGGGTATGGCTACACCTTC | CSALKGGYGYTF
TRBJ2-1 | NA | TRBV4-3 | NA | TGCGCCAGCAGCCAAGATCGCACAATAAATGAGCAGTTCTTC | CASSQDRTINEQFF
TRBJ1-5 | NA | TRBV20-1 | NA | TGCAGTGCTAGGATTCAGGGGAACAATCAGCCCCAGCATTTT | CSARIQGNNQPQHF
TRBJ2-7 | NA | TRBV18 | NA | TGTGCCAGCTCACCACCCAGGGCAGGGCCAGAAAGCTCCTACGAGCAGTACTTC | CASSPPRAGPESSYEQYF
TRBJ2-1 | many | TRBV18 | NA | TGTGCCAGCTCACCATCAACAGGGAGCGGGCAGTTCTTC | CASSPSTGSGQFF
TRBJ1-2 | NA | TRBV20-1 | NA | TGCAGTGCTAGGTTGGGCGCCGACTTTAGGGGCTACACCTTC | CSARLGADFRGYTF
TRBJ2-5 | few | TRBV7-2 | NA | TGTGCCAGCAGCTACCACCCTACAGAGACCCAGTACTTC | CASSYHPTETQYF
TRBJ1-1 | NA | TRBV20-1 | NA | TGCAGTGCTAGAGAAGTGACAGTGAACACTGAAGCTTTCTTT | CSAREVTVNTEAFF
TRBJ2-1 | few | TRBV7-2 | NA | TGTGCCACCTCTTGGCATCTCTACAATGAGCAGTTCTTC | CATSWHLYNEQFF
TRBJ1-2 | once | TRBV3-1 | NA | TGTGCCAGCAGCCAAATCCGCGGCAGGGCTTATGGCTACACCTTC | CASSQIRGRAYGYTF
TRBJ2-5 | many | TRBV7-8 | TRBD2 | TGTGCCAGCAGCAGCGGACTAGGGGAGACCCAGTACTTC | CASSSGLGETQYF
TRBJ1-6 | NA | TRBV2 | NA | TGTGCCAGCAATAAGGTGAATTCACCCCTCCACTTT | CASNKVNSPLHF
TRBJ1-1 | NA | TRBV7-2 | NA | TGTGCCAGCAGCTTAGGACCCTTTGAGCGTGAAGCTTTCTTT | CASSLGPFEREAFF
TRBJ2-7 | NA | TRBV6-1 | TRBD1 | TGTGCCAGCAGTGAAGGTGATGGGACAGGGGGCTACGAGCAGTACTTC | CASSEGDGTGGYEQYF